This entry lists 29 T cell receptor beta chains sequenced from one sample in a study of CD8+CD57+ T cells in acquired aplastic anemia. Flow cytometry had shown expanded CD8+CD57+ cells in the patients chosen for sequencing. The template used for profiling TCR beta VDJ and CDR3 was genomic DNA. TCRdb fed the reads into MiXCR, producing one record per CDR3 protein. The sample lists roughly 250,000 distinct CDR3 sequences, 65% to 90% seen once, with less than 50% in the top ten. Sequencing was performed on sorted CD4+, CD8+, or CD8+CD57+ T cells (not recorded which) from PBMCs. These receptor sequences come from a human donor with aplastic anemia.

V is TRBV7-3 and J is TRBJ2-7; a possible D gene is TRBD2 (6 bases). V was pared by 6 bases and J by 9 bases, with 24 bases between. The length of the CDR3 is 15 residues. Germline CDR1 is SGHTA and CDR2 is FQGTGA. For the CDR3, the DNA is TGTGCCAGCAGTTCGATGCAGACTAGGGTAGACGCGCAGTACTTC. Translating gives CASSSMQTRVDAQYF.

A remark on this clonotype: Since the CDR3 does not end with the conserved phenylalanine or tryptophan, this likely comes from a read error. No DNA is shown, since the ends of the CDR3 on it are uncertain; the CDR3 is the one TCRdb lists. The V and J genes are TRBV7-2 and TRBJ2-4; the DNA was not compared with TRBD2, the D call given in the table. The CDR3 is 12 residues long, ends included. Germline values: CDR1 SGHTA, CDR2 FQGNSA. The CDR3 here is CASSLAGSIHTY.

Comment on this clonotype: Germline is not matched at one junction end, which may reflect a read error. The chain has TRBV7-4 and TRBJ2-5, with a possible D match to TRBD2 (6 bases). The germline V gene has CDR1 SGHVT and CDR2 SQSDAQ. CDR3 length equals 13 residues. CDR3 amino acids: CASSLVGEETQHF. CDR3 nucleotide sequence: TGTGCCAGCAGCTTGGTCGGGGAGGAGACCCAGCACTTC. The complete variable domain, with remaining parts taken from reference TRBV7-4 and TRBJ2-5, reads GAGVSQSPRYKVAKRGRDVALRCDSISGHVTLYWYRQTLGQGSEVLTYSQSDAQRDKSGRPSGRFSAERPERSVSTLKIQRTEQGDSAVYLCASSLVGEETQHFGPGTRLLVL.

The chain couples TRBV7-2 to TRBJ1-6; TRBD1 might be the D (5 bases). The CDR3 has 16 residues. V was trimmed by 5 bases and J by 11 bases, leaving 22 bases between them. Germline V CDR1 and CDR2: SGHTA, FQGNSA. The CDR3 DNA reads TGTGCCAGCAGCCCCGAGTGGGGACGGGGGGAGGCACCCCTCCACTTT. Protein product: CASSPEWGRGEAPLHF. The full variable domain, rest sourced from reference TRBV7-2 and TRBJ1-6, is GAGVSQSPSNKVTEKGKDVELRCDPISGHTALYWYRQSLGQGLEFLIYFQGNSAPDKSGLPSDRFSAERTGGSVSTLTIQRTQQEDSAVYLCASSPEWGRGEAPLHFGNGTRLTVT.

This clonotype was detected once. The germline gene is not matched at one end of the junction; a read error may be the cause. V gene TRBV2 combines with J gene TRBJ2-1; TRBD2 is a possible D gene (5 bases). From germline, CDR1 is SNHLY and CDR2 FYNNEI. The CDR3 is 13 residues long. The CDR3 DNA reads TGTGCCAGCAGACACGTACTAACGGGAAGGCTGTCCTTC. It specifies CASRHVLTGRLSF. The full variable domain, completed using reference TRBV2 and TRBJ2-1, is EPEVTQTPSHQVTQMGQEVILRCVPISNHLYFYWYRQILGQKVEFLVSFYNNEISEKSEIFDDQFSVERPDGSNFTLKIRSTKLEDSAMYFCASRHVLTGRLSFGPGTRLTVL.

Details on this clonotype: One junction end does not reproduce the germline sequence, and a read error may be involved. The gene calls are TRBV7-6 and TRBJ2-3; weak D call: TRBD2 (5 bases). Germline assignment: CDR1 SGHVS and CDR2 FNYEAQ. The CDR3 consists of 14 residues. CDR3 bases: TGTGCCAGCAGCTTAGCGGGCGGGCCAAAAGAGACCCATTTT. It translates to CASSLAGGPKETHF.

With respect to this clonotype: One end of the junction fails to match germline, which may point to a read error. The rearrangement joins TRBV9 to TRBJ2-6; either TRBD1 or TRBD2 may supply D (5 bases each). The CDR3 runs 15 residues. Per the germline V gene, CDR1 is SGDLS and CDR2 is YYNGEE. CDR3 bases: TGTGCCAGCAGCCCCCGGGGCTCTGGGGTGAACGTTCTGACTTTC. Protein: CASSPRGSGVNVLTF.

The chain uses TRBV7-8 and TRBJ2-1; D remains unclear. The CDR3 contains 14 residues. Trimming removed 2 bases from V and 12 bases from J, with 17 bases in between. CDR1 and CDR2 from the germline V gene are SGHVS and FQNEAQ. The CDR3 region has the DNA TGTGCCAGCAGCTTACCGGGTGGTCAGAATACGCAGTTCTTC. It codes for CASSLPGGQNTQFF.

This clonotype was detected once. At one end the junction does not follow the germline gene, possibly because of a read error. The chain couples TRBV7-2 to TRBJ1-2, with 7 bases that match TRBD1. CDR1 is SGHTA, CDR2 FQGNSA, per germline. This CDR3 region has 13 residues. The CDR3: CASSRTGNDGHNF. CDR3 in DNA: TGTGCCAGCAGCCGGACAGGAAACGACGGGCACAACTTC.

Regarding this clonotype: An end of the junction does not agree with germline; a read error may underlie this. CDR3 amino acids: CASSIARGPYTEAFF. Here the CDR3 DNA reads TGTGCCAGTAGTATAGCTAGGGGACCCTACACTGAAGCGTTCTTT. The genes are TRBV19 and TRBJ1-1; D might be TRBD1 (5 bases). Germline V gene sequence: CDR1 LNHDA, CDR2 SQIVND (reference sequence). The CDR3 spans 15 residues.

As regards this clonotype: No DNA is shown, since the ends of the CDR3 on it are uncertain; the CDR3 is the one TCRdb lists. The gene calls are TRBV7-9 and TRBJ2-3; the table names TRBD1, a call not compared with the DNA. Including both end residues, the CDR3 is 14 amino acids long. Germline V gene lookup returns CDR1 SEHNR and CDR2 FQNEAQ (reference sequence). The CDR3 sequence: CAGQVAGETQYFDF.

To note about this clonotype: One junction end does not reproduce the germline sequence, and a read error may be involved. The genes are TRBV9 and TRBJ1-1, with D unclear. This CDR3 spans 15 amino acids. From germline, CDR1 is SGDLS and CDR2 YYNGEE. The CDR3, as DNA: TGTGCCAGCAGCTTATACCAGAACGGCAACAATGAAGCTTTCTTT. Its protein product is CASSLYQNGNNEAFF.

In the case of this clonotype: At one end, the junction sequence differs from germline, possibly due to a read error. The rearrangement uses TRBV7-8 and TRBJ2-3; D ambiguous. From germline, CDR1 is SGHVS and CDR2 FQNEAQ. The CDR3 spans 14 residues. This chain's CDR3 is CASSLDPGRDALSF. The CDR3 DNA reads as TGTGCCAGCAGCTTAGATCCAGGCCGCGATGCCCTTTCTTTT.

The gene calls are TRBV3-1 and TRBJ1-2; D is undetermined. The CDR3 has 14 amino acids. Germline V gene data show CDR1 as LGHDT and CDR2 as YNNKEL (reference sequence). Trimming pared 4 bases from V and 6 bases from J, leaving 15 bases between. CDR3 protein: CASSPGPYGDGYTF. The CDR3 DNA reads as TGTGCCAGCAGCCCTGGACCCTATGGGGATGGCTACACCTTC.

Comment on this clonotype: Since the CDR3 does not end with the conserved phenylalanine or tryptophan, this likely comes from a read error. The limits of the CDR3 on the DNA are not certain, so only TCRdb's listed CDR3 is given. The rearrangement links TRBV7-8 to TRBJ1-1. Inclusive of both ends, the CDR3 amounts to 13 amino acids. Germline-derived CDR1 and CDR2 are SGHVS and FQNEAQ. The CDR3 here is CASSLGQGPDTQY.

DNA of the CDR3: TGTGCCAGCAGCTTGCGTTCGGGCGGGGGGAGCGATGAGCAGTTCTTC. Its protein product is CASSLRSGGGSDEQFF. The rearrangement joins TRBV5-6 to TRBJ2-1; 8 nucleotides line up with TRBD2. J was trimmed by 8 bases and V by 1 base; bases with no gene match: 11. Germline V lookup: CDR1 SGHDT, CDR2 YYEEEE. This CDR3 contains 16 residues.

V is TRBV20-1 and J is TRBJ2-1, with TRBD1 matching 10 bases. Germline CDR1 DFQATT, CDR2 SNEGSKA (reference sequence). The CDR3 is 15 amino acids. With V trimmed by 6 bases and J by 6 bases, 11 bases remained unmatched. CDR3 sequence: CSAPTGTGVGNEQFF. Written as DNA, the CDR3 is TGCAGTGCGCCGACCGGGACAGGGGTTGGCAATGAGCAGTTCTTC.

The table lists this clonotype with a count of one. The junction and the germline gene differ at one end; a read error may be behind it. This rearrangement joins TRBV5-1 to TRBJ2-1; D is possibly TRBD2 (5 bases). The germline V gene encodes CDR1 SGHRS and CDR2 YFSETQ. CDR3 length: 16 residues. The CDR3 loop is CASSSQRSGLSDEQFF. The CDR3 nucleotides read TGTGCCAGCAGCTCACAAAGAAGCGGCTTGAGCGATGAGCAGTTCTTC.

This clonotype was counted once. The chain uses TRBV7-2 and TRBJ2-1; a possible D gene is TRBD1 (6 bases). CDR1 SGHTA and CDR2 FQGNSA come from the germline V gene. V was shortened by 2 bases and J by 7 bases, with 24 bases between the two germline ends. The CDR3 loop spans 18 amino acids. CDR3 in DNA: TGTGCCAGCAGCTTAACACCGTCAGGGGCGAACACCGGGAATGAGCAGTTCTTC. Its protein product is CASSLTPSGANTGNEQFF.

Details on this clonotype: No conserved phenylalanine or tryptophan is present at the end of the CDR3, so a read error is the likely explanation. The rearrangement uses TRBV2 and TRBJ1-2, with 10 bases that match TRBD1. Germline-derived CDR1 and CDR2 are SNHLY and FYNNEI. The CDR3 totals 16 residues. Losses at the gene ends were 6 bases for V and 5 bases for J; bases not matched to a gene: 12. CDR3 region: CASSSRDRGLEYGYTC. CDR3 sequence (DNA): TGTGCCAGCAGCTCACGGGACAGGGGTTTGGAGTATGGCTACACCTGC.

Concerning this clonotype itself: The junction shows a germline mismatch at one end, possibly a read error. The CDR3 is CSARRTQGRGTEASF. In DNA, the CDR3 is TGCAGTGCTAGACGAACCCAGGGGAGGGGGACTGAAGCTTCCTTT. The rearrangement links TRBV20-1 to TRBJ1-1, with D possibly matching TRBD1 (6 bases). The germline gives CDR1 DFQATT, CDR2 SNEGSKA (reference sequence). This CDR3 region has 15 residues.

The chain links TRBV9 to TRBJ1-2; maybe TRBD1 (5 bases). Germline V CDR1 and CDR2: SGDLS, YYNGEE. Deletions cut 4 bases from V and 9 bases from J, with 25 bases between. The CDR3 length is 16 residues. As DNA, the CDR3 is TGTGCCAGCAGCTTGGGGAGGGACGGGCTGGTATTTAGCTACACCTTC. As protein: CASSLGRDGLVFSYTF.

This clonotype was seen once. A junction boundary mismatches the germline segment, possibly from a read error. The rearrangement joins TRBV7-2 to TRBJ1-2; D gene unclear. The CDR3 spans 16 residues. The germline gives CDR1 SGHTA, CDR2 FQGNSA. CDR3 DNA sequence: TGTGCCAGCAGCTTAGCGGGAGGTCCCTTTCCCTATAGCTACACCTTC. This codes for CASSLAGGPFPYSYTF.

The J gene is TRBJ2-1, the V gene TRBV11-1, with TRBD2 as a possible D gene (5 bases). The CDR3 consists of 15 residues. Trimming took 6 bases from V and 1 from J, leaving 13 bases between them. Germline-derived CDR1 and CDR2 are SGHAT and FQDESV (reference sequence). The DNA for the CDR3 is TGTGCCAGCAGTTCTAACCGGGATTCCTACAATGAGCAGTTCTTC. Amino acid sequence: CASSSNRDSYNEQFF.

Regarding this clonotype: One base away lies a much larger clone, so this may be a sequencing read error. V is TRBV7-8 and J is TRBJ2-6, with D possibly being TRBD2 (6 bases). Germline V gene lookup returns CDR1 SGHVS and CDR2 FQNEAQ. V lost 0 bases and J 13 bases, leaving 22 bases between the germline ends. The CDR3 is 17 residues long. The CDR3 nucleotides are TGTGCCAGCAGCTTAGCGGGAGGTCCCGATACGGAGTATGTCCTGACTTTC. Amino acid sequence: CASSLAGGPDTEYVLTF.

Concerning this clonotype: No conserved phenylalanine or tryptophan is present at the end of the CDR3, so a read error is the likely explanation. Because the CDR3's place on the DNA is in doubt, the DNA is left out and the CDR3 is given as listed by TCRdb. V usage is TRBV2 and J usage is TRBJ1-2. A total of 13 residues make up the CDR3, ends included. Germline CDR1 is SNHLY and CDR2 is FYNNEI. The CDR3 protein is CASSYFDNYHSKH.

The rearrangement joins TRBV9 to TRBJ1-6, with D possibly matching TRBD1 (5 bases). Germline lookup yields CDR1 SGDLS and CDR2 YYNGEE. The V end lost 3 bases, the J end lost 16 bases, and 23 bases lay between the germline ends. The CDR3 runs to 15 residues. DNA for the CDR3: TGTGCCAGCAGCGCAGGGTCAGATACGCAGTATTTTCTCCACTTT. Its protein is CASSAGSDTQYFLHF.

J is TRBJ1-5 and V is TRBV10-2; the match to TRBD2 covers 8 bases. Gene TRBJ2-3 matches the end of the DNA better, so the J call may be wrong. Germline lookup yields CDR1 WSHSY and CDR2 SAAADI. This CDR3 contains 15 residues. CDR3 protein: CASSGLAAGPQTQYF. CDR3 nucleotides: TGCGCCAGCAGCGGACTAGCAGCGGGCCCTCAGACCCAGTATTTT.

The chain carries TRBV9 and TRBJ2-7; D gene unclear. This CDR3 is built from 13 residues. Germline-derived CDR1 and CDR2 are SGDLS and YYNGEE. CDR3 sequence: CASSLNPTYQQYV. The CDR3 nucleotides are TGTGCCAGCAGCTTAAATCCAACCTACCAGCAGTACGTC.